Presented here are 27 T cell receptor beta chains from one specimen sequenced in a study of blood T cell repertoires in COVID-19. Sequencing used immunoSEQ multiplex PCR; TCRdb keeps in-frame clones, though not all of them. Of roughly 180,000 clones listed, approximately 85% are singletons. Sequenced input: peripheral blood. The source is a man aged 55 to 70 who had recovered from COVID-19.

This chain uses TRBV18 with TRBJ2-1, with D uncertain. Germline lookup yields CDR1 KGHSH and CDR2 LQKENI. Trimming left V 3 bases short and J 7 bases short, with 10 bases between. CDR3 length: 13 residues. The DNA of the CDR3 is TGTGCCAGCTCACCCGGCGGTGGGAATGAGCAGTTCTTC. This codes for CASSPGGGNEQFF.

Note on this clone: Other DNA sequences in the same sample also yield this CDR3. The chain couples TRBV18 to TRBJ1-2; D is unclear. Per the germline V gene, CDR1 is KGHSH and CDR2 is LQKENI. The V end lost 1 base, the J end lost 7 bases, and 7 bases lay between the germline ends. The CDR3 consists of 12 residues. CDR3 sequence: CASSPQGGGYTF. The CDR3 DNA reads as TGTGCCAGCTCACCACAGGGAGGTGGCTACACCTTC.

This chain connects TRBV2 to TRBJ1-4; tentative D call: TRBD1 (5 bases). Trimming removed 2 bases from V and 4 bases from J, with 11 bases in between. The CDR3 has 15 amino acids. Germline CDR1 is SNHLY and CDR2 is FYNNEI. The CDR3 nucleotides are TGTGCCAGCAGTGAAACAGGCGCGCTTAATGAAAAACTGTTTTTT. Protein: CASSETGALNEKLFF.

This clone was counted once. The chain joins TRBV12-3 or TRBV12-4 to TRBJ1-1; D is undetermined. CDR3 length: 12 amino acids. The V and J ends lost 6 bases and 4 bases respectively, with 9 bases between them. The CDR3 coding sequence is TGTGCCAGCAGCCACAATCCCACTGAAGCTTTCTTT. It encodes CASSHNPTEAFF.

The V gene is TRBV7-8, the J gene TRBJ2-2; maybe TRBD1 (5 bases). Between the trimmed V and J ends, which lost 4 bases and 5 bases, there was a span of 17 bases. Per the germline V gene, CDR1 is SGHVS and CDR2 is FQNEAQ. CDR3 size: 16 residues. The CDR3 is CASSSGSRALTGELFF. Here the CDR3 DNA reads TGTGCCAGCAGCTCCGGGTCCAGGGCATTAACCGGGGAGCTGTTTTTT. Together with reference TRBV7-8 and TRBJ2-2, the CDR3 gives the full variable domain: GAGVSQSPRYKVAKRGQDVALRCDPISGHVSLFWYQQALGQGPEFLTYFQNEAQLDKSGLPSDRFFAERPEGSVSTLKIQRTQQEDSAVYLCASSSGSRALTGELFFGEGSRLTVL.

The gene calls are TRBV7-9 and TRBJ1-6, with 9 bases fitting TRBD1. Germline V lookup: CDR1 SEHNR, CDR2 FQNEAQ (reference sequence). The ends lost 5 bases at V and 10 bases at J; junction bases unmatched: 12. The CDR3 contains 16 residues. CDR3 residues: CASSPLEDRGKSPLHF. CDR3 bases: TGTGCCAGCAGCCCCCTGGAGGACAGGGGAAAGTCACCCCTCCACTTT.

V and J are TRBV10-3 and TRBJ1-2; tentative D call: TRBD1 (5 bases). Germline V gene data show CDR1 as ENHRY and CDR2 as SYGVKD. The length of the CDR3 is 14 residues. Trimming shortened V by 11 bases and J by 4 bases, and 20 bases separated the two germline ends. The CDR3 spells CASRDSAGPYGYTF. The CDR3 coding sequence is TGTGCCTCAAGGGACTCTGCAGGGCCCTATGGCTACACCTTC.

This chain connects TRBV3-1 (or the pseudogene TRBV3-2) to TRBJ2-1; 8 nucleotides agree with TRBD2. The length of the CDR3 is 18 residues. V gave up 4 bases and J gave up 1 base; unmatched junction bases: 12. The germline gives CDR1 LGHDT, CDR2 YNNKEL (reference sequence). CDR3 nucleotides: TGTGCCAGCAGCCCCCCCAGCGGGGGTTCCCTTTCCTACAATGAGCAGTTCTTC. This encodes CASSPPSGGSLSYNEQFF.

This clone appeared once. The chain combines TRBV6-2 or TRBV6-3 with TRBJ1-1; maybe TRBD1 (6 bases). With 0 bases removed from V and 0 bases from J, the gap between germline ends came to 11 bases. This CDR3 has 16 residues. Germline V gene sequence: CDR1 MNHEY, CDR2 SVGEGT. CDR3 sequence reads: CASSYSQGTMNTEAFF. CDR3 DNA sequence: TGTGCCAGCAGTTACTCCCAGGGGACCATGAACACTGAAGCTTTCTTT.

The chain employs TRBV25-1 and TRBJ1-1; 8 bases match TRBD1. Trimming cost V 2 bases and J 3 bases; bases outside gene matches: 5. The CDR3 contains 15 residues. CDR1 MGHDK and CDR2 SYGVNS come from the germline V gene. CDR3 in amino acids: CASSEPDRADTEAFF. Written as DNA, the CDR3 is TGTGCCAGCAGTGAACCGGACAGGGCCGACACTGAAGCTTTCTTT. The entire variable domain, with the rest obtained from reference TRBV25-1 and TRBJ1-1, is as follows: EADIYQTPRYLVIGTGKKITLECSQTMGHDKMYWYQQDPGMELHLIHYSYGVNSTEKGDLSSESTVSRIRTEHFPLTLESARPSHTSQYLCASSEPDRADTEAFFGQGTRLTVV.

The table lists this clone with a count of one. The chain combines TRBV27 with TRBJ2-7; TRBD1 matches 7 bases. CDR3 length: 14 amino acids. Trimming took 5 bases from V and 3 from J; bases not matched to a gene: 7. Per the germline V gene, CDR1 is MNHEY and CDR2 is SMNVEV (reference sequence). The CDR3 loop is CASSPGTVGYEQYF. CDR3 coding DNA: TGTGCCAGCAGTCCTGGGACAGTAGGCTACGAGCAGTACTTC.

The rearrangement joins TRBV5-6 to TRBJ1-1, with no clear D. CDR1 SGHDT and CDR2 YYEEEE come from the germline V gene. Trimming took 4 bases from V and 2 from J, leaving 3 bases between them. This CDR3 region has 11 residues. For the CDR3, the DNA is TGTGCCAGCAGCACAAACACTGAAGCTTTCTTT. This encodes CASSTNTEAFF.

V and J are TRBV19 and TRBJ1-4, with D perhaps matching TRBD1 (6 bases). The CDR3 loop spans 15 amino acids. CDR1 and CDR2 from the germline V gene are LNHDA and SQIVND (reference sequence). V was shortened by 9 bases and J by 0 bases, with 14 bases between the two germline ends. DNA of the CDR3: TGTGCCAGCGGGACAAGTACTGCAACTAATGAAAAACTGTTTTTT. Protein product: CASGTSTATNEKLFF.

In its sample, this clone was seen once. The chain links TRBV4-2 to TRBJ2-1, with 8 bases fitting TRBD2. There are 16 residues in the CDR3. V gave up 0 bases and J gave up 4 bases; unmatched junction bases: 5. CDR1 is LGHNA, CDR2 YNFKEQ, per germline. The CDR3 DNA reads TGTGCCAGCAGCCAAGAAAGCGGGGGTAATTACAATGAGCAGTTCTTC. Its translation: CASSQESGGNYNEQFF.

With respect to this clone: One junction end does not reproduce the germline sequence, and a read error may be involved. V gene TRBV7-7 combines with J gene TRBJ2-2; 12 bases align to TRBD1. The CDR3 runs 17 residues. Per the germline V gene, CDR1 is SSHAT and CDR2 is FNYEAQ (reference sequence). The CDR3 DNA sequence: TGTGCTAGCAGCTTCGAAGGGACAGGGGGCGGCACCGGGGAGCTGTTTTTT. This encodes CASSFEGTGGGTGELFF.

This chain connects TRBV4-3 to TRBJ1-4, with 9 bases lining up with TRBD1. The germline V gene encodes CDR1 LGHNA and CDR2 YSLEER. The CDR3 has 16 amino acids. V dropped 7 bases and J dropped 4; count of bases not matched to a gene: 10. The CDR3 is CASKLTGGGNNEKLFF. CDR3 sequence (DNA): TGCGCCAGCAAGCTGACAGGGGGAGGAAATAATGAAAAACTGTTTTTT.

The chain recombines TRBV10-3 with TRBJ2-6, with 10 bases aligning to TRBD1. Per the germline V gene, CDR1 is ENHRY and CDR2 is SYGVKD. With V trimmed by 4 bases and J by 2 bases, 5 bases remained unmatched. This CDR3 spans 17 amino acids. CDR3 protein: CAISATGQGAGANVLTF. CDR3 DNA: TGTGCCATCAGTGCCACTGGACAGGGGGCTGGGGCCAACGTCCTGACTTTC.

This chain links TRBV27 with TRBJ2-3; TRBD2 agrees at 8 bases. Germline V lookup: CDR1 MNHEY, CDR2 SMNVEV (reference sequence). Trimming cost V 5 bases and J 2 bases; bases outside gene matches: 12. This CDR3 is 17 amino acids long. The CDR3, as DNA: TGTGCCAGCAGTCTTCGCGGGGGGCCGGGCCTCACAGATACGCAGTATTTT. The encoded protein is CASSLRGGPGLTDTQYF.

V is TRBV7-2 and J is TRBJ2-1; possibly TRBD2 for D (7 bases). The V end lost 5 bases, the J end lost 7 bases, and 18 bases lay between the germline ends. Germline CDR1 reads SGHTA; CDR2 reads FQGNSA. CDR3 length equals 15 residues. The CDR3 is CASSPIHREGNEQFF. In nucleotides, the CDR3 is TGTGCCAGCAGCCCTATCCACAGGGAGGGGAATGAGCAGTTCTTC.

V usage is TRBV7-6 and J usage is TRBJ2-1, with 14 bases that match TRBD2. Losses at the gene ends were 5 bases for V and 5 bases for J; bases not matched to a gene: 5. This CDR3 has 16 residues. Germline values: CDR1 SGHVS, CDR2 FNYEAQ. The CDR3 loop is CASSPGLAGENNEQFF. In DNA form, the CDR3 reads TGTGCCAGCAGCCCGGGACTAGCGGGGGAGAACAATGAGCAGTTCTTC. Based on the CDR3 plus reference TRBV7-6 and TRBJ2-1, the full variable domain is GAGVSQSPRYKVTKRGQDVALRCDPISGHVSLYWYRQALGQGPEFLTYFNYEAQQDKSGLPNDRFSAERPEGSISTLTIQRTEQRDSAMYRCASSPGLAGENNEQFFGPGTRLTVL.

The rearrangement uses TRBV15 and TRBJ2-2; 11 nucleotides line up with TRBD2. V lost 4 bases to trimming and J lost 3 bases; unmatched junction nucleotides: 4. This CDR3 is 16 amino acids long. Germline V gene sequence: CDR1 LNHNV, CDR2 YYDKDF (reference sequence). CDR3 sequence reads: CATSTLAGGYTGELFF. The CDR3 bases are TGTGCCACCAGCACCTTAGCGGGGGGGTACACCGGGGAGCTGTTTTTT.

The chain's CDR3 is CASSPNRVPSEQYF. The CDR3 bases are TGTGCCAGCAGCCCAAACAGGGTGCCTTCCGAGCAGTACTTC. The J gene is TRBJ2-7, the V gene TRBV9, with D possibly TRBD1 on 6 matching bases. Germline V gene lookup returns CDR1 SGDLS and CDR2 YYNGEE. V lost 4 bases to trimming and J lost 6 bases, with 17 bases between them. The CDR3 totals 14 residues.

V and J are TRBV3-1 (or the pseudogene TRBV3-2) and TRBJ1-4; 9 bases fit TRBD1. The germline gives CDR1 LGHDT, CDR2 YNNKEL (reference sequence). The CDR3 length is 16 residues. V gave up 2 bases and J gave up 6 bases; unmatched junction bases: 7. CDR3 sequence reads: CASSQSLQGADEKLFF. CDR3 sequence (DNA): TGTGCCAGCAGCCAATCCTTACAGGGGGCGGATGAAAAACTGTTTTTT.

This clone was picked up a small number of times. The chain employs TRBV6-1 and TRBJ2-3; TRBD2 matches 12 bases. V lost 4 bases and J lost 5; bases outside the gene matches: 7. CDR1 is MNHNS, CDR2 SASEGT, per germline. This CDR3 has 16 amino acids. The CDR3 is CASSALAGGPVDTQYF. The CDR3 DNA is TGTGCCAGCAGTGCCCTAGCGGGGGGGCCCGTAGATACGCAGTATTTT.

V gene TRBV30 combines with J gene TRBJ2-1, with 11 bases identical to TRBD2. Trimming at V came to 5 bases and at J to 6 bases, leaving 18 bases not matched to a gene. In germline, CDR1 is GTSNPN, CDR2 SVGIG (reference sequence). The CDR3 consists of 18 residues. CDR3 residues: CAWVARLAGTGGGNEQFF. The CDR3 bases are TGTGCCTGGGTAGCCCGACTAGCGGGAACGGGAGGTGGCAATGAGCAGTTCTTC.

The V and J genes are TRBV3-1 (or the pseudogene TRBV3-2) and TRBJ2-5; TRBD1 matches at 7 bases. The CDR3 runs to 14 residues. The V gene end was trimmed by 4 bases and the J gene end by 5 bases; junction bases not matched to a gene: 7. From germline, CDR1 is LGHDT and CDR2 YNNKEL (reference sequence). In DNA form, the CDR3 reads TGTGCCAGCAGCCCCCGACAGGGACGGGAGACCCAGTACTTC. It is translated as CASSPRQGRETQYF.

The gene calls are TRBV19 and TRBJ2-7; TRBD1 agrees at 7 bases. Looked up from germline, CDR1 is LNHDA and CDR2 is SQIVND (reference sequence). The CDR3 runs to 14 residues. The V and J ends lost 7 bases and 6 bases, in that order; junction bases with no gene match: 12. CDR3 amino acids: CASIIDRVRSEQYF. CDR3 bases: TGTGCCAGTATAATAGACAGGGTAAGATCCGAGCAGTACTTC. Looking up the rest from reference TRBV19 and TRBJ2-7 gives the full variable domain: DGGITQSPKYLFRKEGQNVTLSCEQNLNHDAMYWYRQDPGQGLRLIYYSQIVNDFQKGDIAEGYSVSREKKESFPLTVTSAQKNPTAFYLCASIIDRVRSEQYFGPGTRLTVT.